The entry below describes one TCR beta chain. The entry originates in a study of CD8+ T cells in alopecia areata. Reverse transcribed after extraction, RNA yielded cDNA as the sequencing template. Sequencing used immunoSEQ multiplex PCR; TCRdb keeps in-frame clones, though not all of them. In the table there are roughly 250,000 clones, about 68% of which are singletons. The ends were cut back, 3 bases at V and 4 bases at J, with 9 bases in the middle. The CDR3 is made up of 13 amino acids. Germline V lookup: CDR1 SNHLY, CDR2 FYNNEI. The chain uses TRBV2 and TRBJ2-5; no clear D. The clonotype originates from a human donor with alopecia areata. The input for sequencing was CD4+ T cells sorted from blood, taken at week 0. This CDR3 reads CASSDLSGETQYF. CDR3 sequence (DNA): TGTGCCAGCAGTGATCTGTCAGGAGAGACCCAGTACTTC.